This T cell receptor (beta chain) comes out of a study of T cell responses to AZD1222 COVID-19 vaccine. Measured with immunoSEQ multiplex PCR; TCRdb has only the in-frame clones, and not every one. The sample holds about 180,000 clones, roughly 94% seen once. V dropped 2 bases and J dropped 4 bases, with 9 bases sitting between them. The CDR3 loop spans 13 amino acids. Specimen: peripheral blood, collected 28 days after the second AZD1222 dose. The chain joins TRBV12-3 or TRBV12-4 to TRBJ2-7; possibly TRBD1 for D (7 bases). The TCR originated in an adult who received the AZD1222 COVID-19 vaccine. The CDR3 nucleotides read TGTGCCAGCAGTTTACAGGGGGGTTACGAGCAGTACTTC. This codes for CASSLQGGYEQYF.